A single sample gave rise to the 2 T cell receptor beta chains below, sequenced in a study of blood T cell repertoires in COVID-19. Profiling relied on immunoSEQ multiplex PCR, and the TCRdb table lists in-frame clones only, not all of them. The data contain about 100,000 clones, roughly 80% of them singletons. Sample: peripheral blood. These receptor sequences come from a woman aged 70-85 years with acute or convalescent COVID-19.

This chain links TRBV19 with TRBJ1-2; D unclear. This CDR3 contains 15 residues. Germline V gives CDR1 LNHDA, CDR2 SQIVND (reference sequence). V was pared by 6 bases and J by 2 bases, with 16 bases between. In DNA, the CDR3 is TGTGCCAGTAGCTCCGGGTCCGCAGAAAACTATGGCTACACCTTC. Amino acid sequence: CASSSGSAENYGYTF.

The CDR3 loop reads CASSLRVMSRGGTGEQFF. In nucleotides, the CDR3 is TGCGCCAGCAGCTTGAGGGTCATGTCGCGGGGGGGCACTGGTGAGCAGTTCTTC. V and J are TRBV5-1 and TRBJ2-1; 9 positions agree with TRBD2. Germline trimming cut 1 base from V and 9 bases from J; bases unmatched to any gene: 17. Germline V gene sequence: CDR1 SGHRS, CDR2 YFSETQ. This CDR3 comprises 18 residues.